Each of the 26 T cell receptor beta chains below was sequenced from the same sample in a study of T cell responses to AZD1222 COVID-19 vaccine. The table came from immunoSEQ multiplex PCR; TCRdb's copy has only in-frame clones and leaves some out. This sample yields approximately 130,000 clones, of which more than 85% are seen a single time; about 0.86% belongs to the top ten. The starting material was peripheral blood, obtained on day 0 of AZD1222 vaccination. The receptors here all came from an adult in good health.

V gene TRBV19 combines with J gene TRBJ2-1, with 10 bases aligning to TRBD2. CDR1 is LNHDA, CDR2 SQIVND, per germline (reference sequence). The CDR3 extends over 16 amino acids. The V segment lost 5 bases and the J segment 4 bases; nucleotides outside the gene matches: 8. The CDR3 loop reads CASSSLAGDLYNEQFF. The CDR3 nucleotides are TGTGCCAGTAGTTCCCTAGCGGGGGACCTATACAATGAGCAGTTCTTC.

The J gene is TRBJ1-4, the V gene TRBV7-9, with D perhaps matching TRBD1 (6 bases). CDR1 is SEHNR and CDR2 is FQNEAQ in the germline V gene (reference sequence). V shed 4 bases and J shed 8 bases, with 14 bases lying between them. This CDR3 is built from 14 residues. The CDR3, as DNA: TGTGCCAGCAGCTCCCCGAGGGGGGCGGAAAAACTGTTTTTT. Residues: CASSSPRGAEKLFF.

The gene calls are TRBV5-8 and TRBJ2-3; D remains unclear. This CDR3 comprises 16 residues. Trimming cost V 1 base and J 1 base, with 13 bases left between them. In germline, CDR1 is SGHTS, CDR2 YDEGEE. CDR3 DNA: TGTGCCAGCAGCTTGTGGCTTGGGTTGGGCACAGATACGCAGTATTTT. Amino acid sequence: CASSLWLGLGTDTQYF.

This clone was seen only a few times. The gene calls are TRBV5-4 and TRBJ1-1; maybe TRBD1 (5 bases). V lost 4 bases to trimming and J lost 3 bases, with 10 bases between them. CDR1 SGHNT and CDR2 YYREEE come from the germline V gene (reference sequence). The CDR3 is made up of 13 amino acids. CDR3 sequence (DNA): TGTGCCAGCAGCGGGGGGGTGGACACTGAAGCTTTCTTT. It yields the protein CASSGGVDTEAFF.

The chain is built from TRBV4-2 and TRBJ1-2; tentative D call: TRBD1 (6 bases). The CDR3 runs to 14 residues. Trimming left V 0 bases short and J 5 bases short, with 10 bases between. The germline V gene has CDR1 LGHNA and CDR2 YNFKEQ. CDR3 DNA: TGTGCCAGCAGCCAAGATCCCAGGGGTTATGGCTACACCTTC. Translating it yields CASSQDPRGYGYTF.

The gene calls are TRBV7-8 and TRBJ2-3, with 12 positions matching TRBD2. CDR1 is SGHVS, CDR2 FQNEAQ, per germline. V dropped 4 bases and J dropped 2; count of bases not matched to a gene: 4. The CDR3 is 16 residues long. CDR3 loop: CASSSRLAGDTDTQYF. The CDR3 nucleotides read TGTGCCAGCAGCTCGCGACTAGCGGGGGACACAGATACGCAGTATTTT. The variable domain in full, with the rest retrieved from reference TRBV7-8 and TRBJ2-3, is GAGVSQSPRYKVAKRGQDVALRCDPISGHVSLFWYQQALGQGPEFLTYFQNEAQLDKSGLPSDRFFAERPEGSVSTLKIQRTQQEDSAVYLCASSSRLAGDTDTQYFGPGTRLTVL.

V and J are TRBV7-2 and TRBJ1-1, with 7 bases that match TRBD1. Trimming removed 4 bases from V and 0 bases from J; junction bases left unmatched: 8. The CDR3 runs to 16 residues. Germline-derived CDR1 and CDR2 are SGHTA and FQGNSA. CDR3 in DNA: TGTGCCAGCAGCTCCGGGACAGCTTACATGAACACTGAAGCTTTCTTT. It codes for CASSSGTAYMNTEAFF. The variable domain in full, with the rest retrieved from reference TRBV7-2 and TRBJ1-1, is GAGVSQSPSNKVTEKGKDVELRCDPISGHTALYWYRQSLGQGLEFLIYFQGNSAPDKSGLPSDRFSAERTGGSVSTLTIQRTQQEDSAVYLCASSSGTAYMNTEAFFGQGTRLTVV.

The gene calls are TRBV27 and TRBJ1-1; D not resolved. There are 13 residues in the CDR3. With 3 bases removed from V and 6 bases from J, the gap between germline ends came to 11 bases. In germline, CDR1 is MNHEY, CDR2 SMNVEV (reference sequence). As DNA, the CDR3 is TGTGCCAGCAGTTTGGGAGCGGGCCCTGAAGCTTTCTTT. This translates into CASSLGAGPEAFF.

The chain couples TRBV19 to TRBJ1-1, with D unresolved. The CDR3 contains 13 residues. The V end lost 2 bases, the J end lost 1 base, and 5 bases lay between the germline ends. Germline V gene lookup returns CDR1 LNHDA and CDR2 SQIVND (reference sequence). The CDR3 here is CASSISENTEAFF. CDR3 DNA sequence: TGTGCCAGTAGTATATCAGAGAACACTGAAGCTTTCTTT.

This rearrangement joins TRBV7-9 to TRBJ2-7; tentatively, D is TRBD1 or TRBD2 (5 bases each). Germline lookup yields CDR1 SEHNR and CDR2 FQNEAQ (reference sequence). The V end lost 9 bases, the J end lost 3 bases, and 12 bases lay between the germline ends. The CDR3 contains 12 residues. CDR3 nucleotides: TGTGCCAGTGAGGGGCGGCACTACGAGCAGTACTTC. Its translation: CASEGRHYEQYF.

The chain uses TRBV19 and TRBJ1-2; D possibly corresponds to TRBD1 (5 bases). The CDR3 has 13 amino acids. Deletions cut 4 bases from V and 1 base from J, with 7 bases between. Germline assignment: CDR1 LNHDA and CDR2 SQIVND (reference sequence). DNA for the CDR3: TGTGCCAGTAGTAGACAGATTAACTATGGCTACACCTTC. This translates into CASSRQINYGYTF. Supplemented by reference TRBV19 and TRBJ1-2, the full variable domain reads DGGITQSPKYLFRKEGQNVTLSCEQNLNHDAMYWYRQDPGQGLRLIYYSQIVNDFQKGDIAEGYSVSREKKESFPLTVTSAQKNPTAFYLCASSRQINYGYTFGSGTRLTVV.

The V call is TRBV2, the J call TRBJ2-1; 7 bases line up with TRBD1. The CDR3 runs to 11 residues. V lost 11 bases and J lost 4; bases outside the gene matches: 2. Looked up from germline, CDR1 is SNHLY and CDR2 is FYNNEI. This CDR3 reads CAGQVYNEQFF. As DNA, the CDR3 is TGTGCCGGACAGGTGTACAATGAGCAGTTCTTC. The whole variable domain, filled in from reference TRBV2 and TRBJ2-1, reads EPEVTQTPSHQVTQMGQEVILRCVPISNHLYFYWYRQILGQKVEFLVSFYNNEISEKSEIFDDQFSVERPDGSNFTLKIRSTKLEDSAMYFCAGQVYNEQFFGPGTRLTVL.

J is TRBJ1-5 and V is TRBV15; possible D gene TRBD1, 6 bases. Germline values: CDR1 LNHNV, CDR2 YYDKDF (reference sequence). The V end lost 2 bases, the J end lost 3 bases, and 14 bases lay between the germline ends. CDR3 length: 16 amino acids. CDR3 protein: CATSRQRQVYNQPQHF. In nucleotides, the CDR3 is TGTGCCACCAGCAGACAGAGACAGGTTTACAATCAGCCCCAGCATTTT.

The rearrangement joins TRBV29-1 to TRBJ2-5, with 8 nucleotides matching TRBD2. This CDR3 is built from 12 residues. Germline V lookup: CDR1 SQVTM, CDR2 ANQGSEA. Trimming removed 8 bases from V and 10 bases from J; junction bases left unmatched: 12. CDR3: CSSVGAAGGQYF. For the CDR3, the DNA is TGCAGCAGCGTTGGGGCGGCGGGAGGCCAGTACTTC.

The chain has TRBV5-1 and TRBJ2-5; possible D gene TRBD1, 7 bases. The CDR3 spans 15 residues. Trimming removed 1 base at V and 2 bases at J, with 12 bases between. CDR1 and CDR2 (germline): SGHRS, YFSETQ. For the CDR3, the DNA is TGCGCCAGCAGCTTGATACCAGGGGGGCAAGAGACCCAGTACTTC. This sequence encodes CASSLIPGGQETQYF.

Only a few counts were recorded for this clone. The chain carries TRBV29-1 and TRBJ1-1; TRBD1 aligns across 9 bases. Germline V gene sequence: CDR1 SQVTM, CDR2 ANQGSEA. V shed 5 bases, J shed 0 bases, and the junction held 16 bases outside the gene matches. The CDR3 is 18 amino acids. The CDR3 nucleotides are TGCAGCGTTCAACCTTTTTCCGGGACAGGGTATATGAACACTGAAGCTTTCTTT. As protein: CSVQPFSGTGYMNTEAFF.

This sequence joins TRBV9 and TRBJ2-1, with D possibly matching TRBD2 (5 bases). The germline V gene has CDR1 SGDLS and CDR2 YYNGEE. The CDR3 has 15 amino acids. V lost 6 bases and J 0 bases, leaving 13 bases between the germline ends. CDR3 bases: TGTGCCAGCACCTCCGGGGAGTCCTCCTACAATGAGCAGTTCTTC. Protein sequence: CASTSGESSYNEQFF.

The CDR3: CASSGTGGNEKLFF. The DNA of the CDR3 is TGTGCCAGCAGTGGGACAGGCGGCAATGAAAAACTGTTTTTT. V usage is TRBV2 and J usage is TRBJ1-4; 7 bases map to TRBD1. Germline assignment: CDR1 SNHLY and CDR2 FYNNEI. CDR3 size: 14 residues. V lost 4 bases and J lost 5; bases outside the gene matches: 4.

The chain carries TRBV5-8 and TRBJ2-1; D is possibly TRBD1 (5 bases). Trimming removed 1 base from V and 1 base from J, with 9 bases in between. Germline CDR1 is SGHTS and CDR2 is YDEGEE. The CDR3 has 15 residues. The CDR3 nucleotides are TGTGCCAGCAGCTTGTCGCAGGGATCCTACAATGAGCAGTTCTTC. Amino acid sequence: CASSLSQGSYNEQFF.

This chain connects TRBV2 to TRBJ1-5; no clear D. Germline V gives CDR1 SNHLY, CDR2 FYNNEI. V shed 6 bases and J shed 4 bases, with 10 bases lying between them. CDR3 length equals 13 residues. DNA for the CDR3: TGTGCCAGCAGACCTGAAACGAATCAGCCCCAGCATTTT. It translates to CASRPETNQPQHF.

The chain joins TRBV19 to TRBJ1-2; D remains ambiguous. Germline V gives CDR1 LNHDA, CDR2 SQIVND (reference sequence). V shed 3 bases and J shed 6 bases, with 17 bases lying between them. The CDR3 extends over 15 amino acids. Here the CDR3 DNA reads TGTGCCAGTAGTATTCCTGCGCGTGGGATGCATGGCTACACCTTC. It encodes CASSIPARGMHGYTF. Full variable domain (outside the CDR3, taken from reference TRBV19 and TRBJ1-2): DGGITQSPKYLFRKEGQNVTLSCEQNLNHDAMYWYRQDPGQGLRLIYYSQIVNDFQKGDIAEGYSVSREKKESFPLTVTSAQKNPTAFYLCASSIPARGMHGYTFGSGTRLTVV.

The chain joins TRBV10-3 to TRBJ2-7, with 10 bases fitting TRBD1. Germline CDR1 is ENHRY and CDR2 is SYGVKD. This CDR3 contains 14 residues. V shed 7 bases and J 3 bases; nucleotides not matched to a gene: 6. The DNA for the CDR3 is TGTGCCATCACCCCGGGACAGGGGCTCTACGAGCAGTACTTC. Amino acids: CAITPGQGLYEQYF.

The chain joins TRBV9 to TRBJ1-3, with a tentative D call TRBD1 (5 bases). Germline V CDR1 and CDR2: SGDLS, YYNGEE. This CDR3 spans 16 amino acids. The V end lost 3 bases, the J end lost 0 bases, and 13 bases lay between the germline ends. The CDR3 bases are TGTGCCAGCAGCGCGGAGGAGGGGCCCTCTGGAAACACCATATATTTT. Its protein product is CASSAEEGPSGNTIYF.

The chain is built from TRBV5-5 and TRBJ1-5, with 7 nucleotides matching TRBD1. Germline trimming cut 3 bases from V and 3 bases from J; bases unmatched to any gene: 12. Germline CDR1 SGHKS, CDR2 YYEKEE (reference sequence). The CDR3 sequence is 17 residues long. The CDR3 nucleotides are TGTGCCAGCAGCTGGGGGTTAAGGGGACAGATCAATCAGCCCCAGCATTTT. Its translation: CASSWGLRGQINQPQHF.

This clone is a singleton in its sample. CDR3 residues: CASSPRETAISGDGYTF. As DNA, the CDR3 is TGTGCCAGCTCCCCCAGAGAGACAGCGATCAGCGGGGATGGCTACACCTTC. V is TRBV18 and J is TRBJ1-2; possible D gene TRBD1, 5 bases. The germline V gene encodes CDR1 KGHSH and CDR2 LQKENI. CDR3 size: 17 residues. Deletions cut 6 bases from V and 6 bases from J, with 26 bases between.

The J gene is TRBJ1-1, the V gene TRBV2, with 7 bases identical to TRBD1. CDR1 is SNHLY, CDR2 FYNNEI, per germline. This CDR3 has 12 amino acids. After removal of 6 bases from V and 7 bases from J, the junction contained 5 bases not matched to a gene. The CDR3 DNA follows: TGTGCCAGCAGACAGGGGTCCAGTGAAGCTTTCTTT. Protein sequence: CASRQGSSEAFF. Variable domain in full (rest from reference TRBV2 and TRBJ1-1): EPEVTQTPSHQVTQMGQEVILRCVPISNHLYFYWYRQILGQKVEFLVSFYNNEISEKSEIFDDQFSVERPDGSNFTLKIRSTKLEDSAMYFCASRQGSSEAFFGQGTRLTVV.